Listed below are T cell receptor beta chains from one sample, sequenced in a study of response to subunit inactivated influenza vaccine. TCRdb called the RT-PCR reads again in MiXCR, with one record for every CDR3 protein. The data hold roughly 290,000 distinct CDR3 sequences, with less than 25% observed a single time. Source: PBMCs from blood, taken 21 months after vaccination. These receptors were taken from a man aged 45 to 70 who received an inactivated influenza vaccine. CDR3s include the opening cysteine and the closing phenylalanine or tryptophan. D genes are given only for firm matches. Rows give clone size only sometimes, using once, few, many, or a class for an expanded clone.

size,J,V,D,length,DNA,CDR3
NA,TRBJ2-3,TRBV4-1,NA,15,TGCGCCAGCAGCCACTTGTGGGGCCAGGGAGATACGCAGTATTTT,CASSHLWGQGDTQYF
NA,TRBJ1-3,TRBV20-1,NA,12,TGCAGTGCTAGCCCTTTTGGAAACACCATATATTTT,CSASPFGNTIYF
few,TRBJ2-7,TRBV11-2,NA,14,TGTGCCAGCAGCCCTCCGTTAGGCACCTACGAGCAGTACTTC,CASSPPLGTYEQYF
NA,TRBJ1-3,TRBV7-9,NA,14,TGTGCCAGCAGCTTAGAACAGGGTGGAAACACCATATATTTT,CASSLEQGGNTIYF
NA,TRBJ2-3,TRBV7-2,TRBD2,14,TGTGCCAGCAGCCCAGGACTAGCGCAAGATACGCAGTATTTT,CASSPGLAQDTQYF
NA,TRBJ1-5,TRBV6-1,NA,14,TGTGCCAGTTCAAACCGGGGGCAGGGTCAGCCCCAGCATTTT,CASSNRGQGQPQHF
NA,TRBJ2-3,TRBV29-1,NA,14,TGCAGCGTTGTGAGGGGAGTGGGCACAGATACGCAGTATTTT,CSVVRGVGTDTQYF
NA,TRBJ1-6,TRBV7-9,NA,15,TGTGCCAGCAGCTTGGGCAGGGTCATGGATTCACCCCTCCACTTT,CASSLGRVMDSPLHF
many,TRBJ1-1,TRBV7-8,TRBD1,16,TGTGCCAGCAGCTTATGGGAGACAGGGGTTTACACTGAAGCTTTCTTT,CASSLWETGVYTEAFF
few,TRBJ1-2,TRBV12-3/TRBV12-4,NA,12,TGTGCCAGCAGTTTGAAGCTTGGGGGCTACACCTTC,CASSLKLGGYTF
NA,TRBJ2-5,TRBV12-3/TRBV12-4,NA,13,TGTGCCAGCAGTGTCTCGACAGATAAGACCCAGTACTTC,CASSVSTDKTQYF
once,TRBJ2-2,TRBV5-8,NA,15,TGTGCCAGCAGCTTGCCAGGGTCACTCACCGGGGAGCTGTTTTTT,CASSLPGSLTGELFF
few,TRBJ2-5,TRBV15,NA,14,TGTGCCACCAGCAGAGCGGGTAGATTTGAGACCCAGTACTTC,CATSRAGRFETQYF
few,TRBJ2-5,TRBV29-1,TRBD1,14,TGCAGCGTTTGGGACAGGGTTCCCCAAGAGACCCAGTACTTC,CSVWDRVPQETQYF
few,TRBJ1-1,TRBV5-1,NA,15,TGCGCCAGCAGCTTGGCATGGGGAATGAACACTGAAGCTTTCTTT,CASSLAWGMNTEAFF
NA,TRBJ2-2,TRBV11-2,NA,13,TGTGCCAGCAGCGAACTGAGGACCGGGGAGCTGTTTTTT,CASSELRTGELFF
NA,TRBJ1-6,TRBV7-2,NA,12,TGTGCCAGCAGCCCAAATAATTCACCCCTCCACTTT,CASSPNNSPLHF
NA,TRBJ1-5,TRBV15,NA,15,TGTGCCACCAGCCAGGAATGGGGGAGCAATCAGCCCCAGCATTTT,CATSQEWGSNQPQHF
NA,TRBJ1-5,TRBV20-1,TRBD1,15,TGCAGTGCTTTAAAAGGGACAGGGGGCATTCAGCCCCAGCATTTT,CSALKGTGGIQPQHF
NA,TRBJ2-1,TRBV7-8,TRBD1,14,TGTGCCAGCAGCCAGACAGGGTCAACGAATGAGCAGTTCTTC,CASSQTGSTNEQFF
few,TRBJ2-6,TRBV27,TRBD1,16,TGTGCCAGCAGAAAGGGGGCCCCGTCTGGGGCCAACGTCCTGACTTTC,CASRKGAPSGANVLTF
NA,TRBJ2-1,TRBV20-1,NA,12,TGCAGTGCCACGGGCGGACTTTTTGAGCAGTTCTTC,CSATGGLFEQFF
NA,TRBJ2-4,TRBV7-2,NA,12,TGTGCCAGCAGCTTACTGGAAAACATTCAGTACTTC,CASSLLENIQYF
NA,TRBJ1-1,TRBV28,NA,12,TGTGCCAGCAGTTTTGAGCACACTGAAGCTTTCTTT,CASSFEHTEAFF
few,TRBJ1-2,TRBV4-1,TRBD1,17,TGCGCCAGCAGCCAAGATAGGGCAGGGGGCGGTCGGTATGGCTACACCTTC,CASSQDRAGGGRYGYTF
NA,TRBJ2-3,TRBV5-1,NA,14,TGCGCCAGCAGCATGAGCGGAATGGGGGATACGCAGTATTTT,CASSMSGMGDTQYF
NA,TRBJ2-5,TRBV5-1,TRBD1,15,TGCGCCAGCAGCATCAGGGGGACAGGGAAAGAGACCCAGTACTTC,CASSIRGTGKETQYF
few,TRBJ2-3,TRBV2,TRBD2,15,TGTGCCAGCAGGGCACTAGCGGGCGGCACAGATACGCAGTATTTT,CASRALAGGTDTQYF
NA,TRBJ1-5,TRBV19,NA,15,TGTGCCAGTAGTAACTTAAGAGATAGCAATCAGCCCCAGCATTTT,CASSNLRDSNQPQHF
NA,TRBJ2-2,TRBV29-1,TRBD2,15,TGCAGCGCGAACCTACTAGCGGGGGGGACCGGGGAGCTGTTTTTT,CSANLLAGGTGELFF
few,TRBJ2-2,TRBV15,TRBD2,18,TGTGCCACCAGCAGAGTTATTCGACTAGCGGGGGACACCGGGGAGCTGTTTTTT,CATSRVIRLAGDTGELFF
few,TRBJ2-7,TRBV18,TRBD2,14,TGTGCCAGCTCTCGGACTAGCGGTTCCTACGAGCAGTACTTC,CASSRTSGSYEQYF
NA,TRBJ1-6,TRBV12-3/TRBV12-4,TRBD1,15,TGTGCCAGCAGTCGACAGGGGCTGAGGAATTCACCCCTCCACTTT,CASSRQGLRNSPLHF
few,TRBJ1-5,TRBV6-6,NA,13,TGTGCCAGCACCTCCAACCCTTATCAGCCCCAGCATTTT,CASTSNPYQPQHF
NA,TRBJ2-3,TRBV7-9,NA,14,TGTGCCAGCAGCCCTAGCATACAGGGAGATACGCAGTATTTT,CASSPSIQGDTQYF
NA,TRBJ2-2,TRBV4-3,NA,18,TGCGCCAGCAGCCAAGAGTCGGCAGCTACTTCGAACACCGGGGAGCTGTTTTTT,CASSQESAATSNTGELFF
few,TRBJ2-7,TRBV15,NA,15,TGTGCCACCAGCAGAGAAGGGATTAAAAGTGGCGAGCAGTACTTC,CATSREGIKSGEQYF
NA,TRBJ2-1,TRBV12-3/TRBV12-4,TRBD1,14,TGTGCCAGCAGCCGACAGGGGCGGAAGGATGAGCAGTTCTTC,CASSRQGRKDEQFF
few,TRBJ2-1,TRBV20-1,NA,14,TGCAGTGCTAGACGAGCGGACTCCTACAATGAGCAGTTCTTC,CSARRADSYNEQFF
few,TRBJ1-5,TRBV6-5,NA,13,TGTGCCAGCAGTTACTCCGCGGATCAGCCCCAGCATTTT,CASSYSADQPQHF
NA,TRBJ1-1,TRBV19,NA,15,TGTGCCAGTAGTATTTTGCCAGCAATGAACACTGAAGCTTTCTTT,CASSILPAMNTEAFF
NA,TRBJ2-7,TRBV3-1,NA,11,TGTGCCAGCAGCCAACATAGGGAGCAGTACTTC,CASSQHREQYF
many,TRBJ1-6,TRBV25-1,TRBD1,18,TGTGCCAGCAGCGATGGACAGGGTATCCGACAGTTGAGTTCACCCCTCCACTTT,CASSDGQGIRQLSSPLHF
few,TRBJ1-5,TRBV6-5,NA,15,TGTGCCAGCAGTTCGCGGGGACCAACCAATCAGCCCCAGCATTTT,CASSSRGPTNQPQHF
many,TRBJ1-2,TRBV27,NA,14,TGTGCCAGCAGAGAAGCAGGGATTTACTATGGCTACACCTTC,CASREAGIYYGYTF